The 18 T cell receptor beta chains presented below share a single source sample, sequenced in a study of blood T cell repertoires in COVID-19. TCRdb's table, derived via immunoSEQ multiplex PCR, lists solely in-frame clones and lacks some. The sample lists 110,000 or so clones; approximately 80% were seen once. The specimen sequenced was peripheral blood. The receptors were gathered from a woman aged 40 to 49 with acute or convalescent COVID-19.

The V call is TRBV4-1, the J call TRBJ2-1; TRBD1 agrees at 8 bases. After removal of 0 bases from V and 12 bases from J, the junction contained 19 bases not matched to a gene. Germline CDR1 MGHRA, CDR2 YSYEKL. CDR3 length: 18 residues. The CDR3 spells CASSQDLFLDRALWGQFF. CDR3 nucleotide sequence: TGCGCCAGCAGCCAAGACTTGTTTTTGGACAGGGCTCTATGGGGGCAGTTCTTC.

This chain uses TRBV4-1 with TRBJ1-1; the match to TRBD1 covers 8 bases. The germline V gene has CDR1 MGHRA and CDR2 YSYEKL. The junction had 13 bases not matched to a gene; V was cut back by 4 bases and J by 0 bases. The CDR3 spans 18 residues. The CDR3 DNA reads as TGCGCCAGCAGCCCTCCCCCCCGGACAGGGCTATTGAACACTGAAGCTTTCTTT. It codes for CASSPPPRTGLLNTEAFF.

This chain uses TRBV6-4 with TRBJ2-2; TRBD2 matches at 9 bases. The CDR3 totals 17 residues. From germline, CDR1 is MRHNA and CDR2 SNTAGT. The trim removed 2 bases at V and 4 bases at J, leaving 8 bases unmatched. The CDR3 spells CASSDRASGVSTGELFF. The DNA for the CDR3 is TGTGCCAGCAGTGACCGGGCTAGCGGGGTTTCCACCGGGGAGCTGTTTTTT.

The chain uses TRBV5-1 and TRBJ2-5, with D possibly matching TRBD2 (5 bases). V lost 4 bases, J lost 5 bases, and 12 bases lay in between. CDR1 is SGHRS and CDR2 is YFSETQ in the germline V gene. CDR3 length equals 13 residues. The CDR3 here is CASSRLGEETQYF. CDR3 sequence (DNA): TGCGCCAGCAGCCGTCTCGGGGAGGAGACCCAGTACTTC. Together with reference TRBV5-1 and TRBJ2-5, the CDR3 gives the full variable domain: KAGVTQTPRYLIKTRGQQVTLSCSPISGHRSVSWYQQTPGQGLQFLFEYFSETQRNKGNFPGRFSGRQFSNSRSEMNVSTLELGDSALYLCASSRLGEETQYFGPGTRLLVL.

J is TRBJ2-7 and V is TRBV30; tentatively, D is TRBD2 (6 bases). Germline-derived CDR1 and CDR2 are GTSNPN and SVGIG (reference sequence). This CDR3 spans 12 amino acids. V was cut by 6 bases and J by 4 bases, with 13 bases left in between. CDR3 loop: CACARDWYEQYF. The CDR3 region has the DNA TGTGCCTGTGCTCGGGACTGGTACGAGCAGTACTTC.

CDR3 nucleotide sequence: TGTGCCAGCAGTTTCGGACATTCACATGGCTACACCTTC. Translation gives CASSFGHSHGYTF. V gene TRBV12-3 or TRBV12-4 combines with J gene TRBJ1-2; D possibly corresponds to TRBD1 (5 bases). V was shortened by 3 bases and J by 6 bases, with 11 bases between the two germline ends. The CDR3 totals 13 residues.

This chain links TRBV4-1 with TRBJ2-2; TRBD1 matches at 12 bases. The CDR3 is 18 residues long. Germline CDR1 and CDR2: MGHRA and YSYEKL. After removal of 2 bases from V and 3 bases from J, the junction contained 7 bases not matched to a gene. CDR3 amino acids: CASSQLGTGGVDTGELFF. CDR3 nucleotide sequence: TGCGCCAGCAGCCAACTAGGGACAGGGGGCGTAGACACCGGGGAGCTGTTTTTT.

With regard to this clone: Other DNA sequences in this sample translate to the same CDR3. The chain has TRBV30 and TRBJ1-1, with D unclear. Trimming left V 2 bases short and J 2 bases short, with 9 bases between. The CDR3 loop spans 13 amino acids. From germline, CDR1 is GTSNPN and CDR2 SVGIG (reference sequence). The CDR3 protein is CAWSKSGNTEAFF. Written as DNA, the CDR3 is TGTGCCTGGAGTAAATCGGGAAACACTGAAGCTTTCTTT.

This chain joins TRBV2 and TRBJ2-3, with 7 bases identical to TRBD2. J was trimmed by 6 bases and V by 3 bases; bases with no gene match: 6. There are 14 residues in the CDR3. The germline V gene has CDR1 SNHLY and CDR2 FYNNEI. CDR3 region: CASSEERGVDTQYF. The CDR3 nucleotides are TGTGCCAGCAGTGAGGAGCGGGGAGTGGATACGCAGTATTTT.

V gene TRBV6-6 combines with J gene TRBJ1-1; no clear D. This CDR3 spans 12 amino acids. Trimming stripped 5 bases from V and 1 base from J, with 5 bases between. Germline lookup yields CDR1 MNHNY and CDR2 SVGAGI (reference sequence). The CDR3 DNA follows: TGTGCCAGCAGTCCCCGGAACACTGAAGCTTTCTTT. Its translation: CASSPRNTEAFF.

V gene TRBV30 combines with J gene TRBJ1-3, with TRBD1 matching 8 bases. V trimming: 3 bases; J trimming: 0 bases; junction bases outside the gene matches: 10. Germline CDR1 is GTSNPN and CDR2 is SVGIG (reference sequence). The CDR3 length is 17 residues. CDR3 amino acids: CAWSRMGQARSGNTIYF. The CDR3 coding sequence is TGTGCCTGGAGCCGCATGGGACAGGCGCGCTCTGGAAACACCATATATTTT.

The J gene is TRBJ2-7, the V gene TRBV6-2 or TRBV6-3; 8 nucleotides match TRBD1. Germline V gene lookup returns CDR1 MNHEY and CDR2 SVGEGT. V shed 6 bases, J shed 6 bases, and the junction held 13 bases outside the gene matches. The CDR3 runs to 15 residues. The CDR3 DNA reads as TGTGCCAGCAGCTCCCCCGGGACAGGAGTCATCGAGCAGTACTTC. Its protein is CASSSPGTGVIEQYF.

The rearrangement uses TRBV4-1 and TRBJ1-1, with 7 bases identical to TRBD1. The CDR3 has 15 amino acids. Germline CDR1 is MGHRA and CDR2 is YSYEKL. V shed 0 bases and J 3 bases; nucleotides not matched to a gene: 4. The CDR3: CASSQDPTGDTEAFF. The CDR3 region has the DNA TGCGCCAGCAGCCAAGACCCAACAGGGGACACTGAAGCTTTCTTT.

This chain connects TRBV2 to TRBJ2-3, with TRBD1 matching over 7 bases. Germline V gene data show CDR1 as SNHLY and CDR2 as FYNNEI. J gave up 0 bases and V 5 bases, and 5 bases lay outside the gene matches. The CDR3 has 15 amino acids. The CDR3 sequence: CASSFNRGSTDTQYF. The CDR3 region has the DNA TGTGCCAGCAGTTTCAACAGGGGAAGCACAGATACGCAGTATTTT.

Here the CDR3 DNA reads TGTGCCAGCAGCCCTGAGGCCCAAGAGACCCAGTACTTC. Residues: CASSPEAQETQYF. V usage is TRBV12-3 or TRBV12-4 and J usage is TRBJ2-5, with no clear D. Deletions cut 6 bases from V and 1 base from J, with 9 bases between. The CDR3 has 13 amino acids.

This clone was detected a few times. The J gene is TRBJ1-5, the V gene TRBV7-9; D is undetermined. Germline CDR1 reads SEHNR; CDR2 reads FQNEAQ (reference sequence). CDR3 length equals 14 residues. V gave up 5 bases and J gave up 4 bases, with 12 bases separating them. CDR3 in amino acids: CASSPLGPNQPQHF. The CDR3 coding sequence is TGTGCCAGCAGCCCTCTGGGCCCAAATCAGCCCCAGCATTTT.

The V call is TRBV20-1, the J call TRBJ1-3; D ambiguous. The CDR3 consists of 13 residues. CDR1 and CDR2 (germline): DFQATT, SNEGSKA (reference sequence). Trimming removed 3 bases at V and 4 bases at J, with 10 bases between. CDR3 sequence reads: CSASFEGGNTIYF. In nucleotides, the CDR3 is TGCAGTGCTAGTTTCGAGGGAGGAAACACCATATATTTT.

The chain uses TRBV4-2 and TRBJ1-3; D gene uncertain. CDR1 and CDR2 (germline): LGHNA, YNFKEQ. The CDR3 covers 15 residues. V lost 0 bases and J lost 2, with 8 bases in between. The chain's CDR3 is CASSQEPGTGNTIYF. CDR3 sequence (DNA): TGTGCCAGCAGCCAAGAGCCCGGGACTGGAAACACCATATATTTT.